This T cell receptor (beta chain) derives from a study of shared clonotypes between healthy human individuals. Study-wide background: Each donor had three CD4 naive, three CD4 memory, two CD8 naive and one CD8 memory plate.

Terminally differentiated effector memory CD45RA+ cells were left out of the naive CD8 fraction, which was CD45RO-negative and positively selected for CCR7. Only in-frame clones appear in the TCRdb table, and some are missing; sequencing was by immunoSEQ multiplex PCR. The table includes about 2,100,000 clones, about 92% detected once. CDR3 size: 13 residues. V gave up 7 bases and J gave up 10 bases, with 14 bases separating them. Germline V gene lookup returns CDR1 PRHDT and CDR2 FYEKMQ (reference sequence). In regard to this clone: The antigen remains unidentified.

Whole-study findings and limits: Sharing across a handful of donors was seen in around 5% of naive CD4 clonotypes. The study sampled only blood, and tissue repertoires likely differ.

Sequenced input: naive CD8+ T cells from PBMCs. The TCR comes from a man between 18 and 35 years old in good health. Some clones in this sample may be carry-over from other donors' samples. The chain recombines TRBV13 with TRBJ1-6; D is perhaps TRBD1 (5 bases). The CDR3 nucleotides are TGTGCCAGCACGGCTGGAGGGGACTCACCCCTCCACTTT. Its translation is CASTAGGDSPLHF.